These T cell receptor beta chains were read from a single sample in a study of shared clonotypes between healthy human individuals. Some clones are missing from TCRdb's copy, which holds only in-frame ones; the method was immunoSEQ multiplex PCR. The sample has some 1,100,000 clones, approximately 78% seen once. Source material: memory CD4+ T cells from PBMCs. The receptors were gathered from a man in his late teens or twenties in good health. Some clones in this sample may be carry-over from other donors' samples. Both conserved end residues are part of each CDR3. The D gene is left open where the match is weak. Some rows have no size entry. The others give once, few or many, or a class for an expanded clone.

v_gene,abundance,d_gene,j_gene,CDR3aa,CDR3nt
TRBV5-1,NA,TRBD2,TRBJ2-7,CASSALAGATYEQYF,TGCGCCAGCAGCGCGCTCGCGGGAGCCACCTACGAGCAGTACTTC
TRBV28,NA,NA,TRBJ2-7,CASRPRLDRHEQYF,TGTGCCAGCAGACCTAGACTAGACAGACACGAGCAGTACTTC
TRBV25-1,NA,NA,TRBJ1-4,CASRSRTTNEKLFF,TGTGCCAGCAGATCCCGGACAACTAATGAAAAACTGTTTTTT
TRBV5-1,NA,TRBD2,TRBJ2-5,CASSSSPSGMQETQYF,TGCGCCAGCAGCTCGTCTCCTAGCGGGATGCAAGAGACCCAGTACTTC
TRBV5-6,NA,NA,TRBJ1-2,CASSPGPSAYYGYTF,TGTGCCAGCAGCCCCGGCCCGAGCGCGTATTATGGCTACACCTTC
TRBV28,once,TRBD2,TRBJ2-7,CASRRTGTSGSPYF,TGTGCCAGCAGGCGGACCGGGACTAGCGGGTCGCCGTACTTC
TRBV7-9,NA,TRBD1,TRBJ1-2,CASSEQGTNYGYTF,TGTGCCAGCAGCGAACAGGGGACGAACTATGGCTACACCTTC
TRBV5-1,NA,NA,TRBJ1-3,CASSLTASGGNTIYF,TGCGCCAGCAGCTTGACTGCCTCTGGTGGAAACACCATATATTTT
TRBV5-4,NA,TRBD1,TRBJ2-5,CASSVRGQGHQETQYF,TGTGCCAGCAGCGTCCGGGGACAGGGACACCAAGAGACCCAGTACTTC
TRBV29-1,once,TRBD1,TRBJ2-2,CSVVTGGSGELFF,TGCAGCGTTGTGACAGGGGGAAGCGGGGAGCTGTTTTTT
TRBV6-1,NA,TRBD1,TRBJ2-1,CASSGTGIYNEQFF,TGTGCCAGCAGTGGGACAGGGATCTACAATGAGCAGTTCTTC
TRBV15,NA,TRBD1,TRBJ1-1,CATSRGEWTGAEAFF,TGTGCCACCAGCAGAGGAGAGTGGACAGGGGCAGAAGCTTTCTTT
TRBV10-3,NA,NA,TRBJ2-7,CATSPGQGSGPYEQYF,TGTGCCACCAGTCCGGGACAAGGATCCGGACCCTACGAGCAGTACTTC
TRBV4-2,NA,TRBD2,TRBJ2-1,CASSQGKSAGGYNEQFF,TGTGCCAGCAGCCAAGGTAAGTCAGCGGGAGGGTACAATGAGCAGTTCTTC
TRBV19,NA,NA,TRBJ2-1,CASRFSIAAYNEQFF,TGTGCCAGTAGATTCTCTATAGCGGCCTACAATGAGCAGTTCTTC
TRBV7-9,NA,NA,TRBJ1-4,CASSLGGLSTNEKLFF,TGTGCCAGCAGCTTAGGCGGTTTGTCGACTAATGAAAAACTGTTTTTT
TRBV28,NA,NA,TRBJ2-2,CASRWANTGELFF,TGTGCCAGCCGATGGGCGAACACCGGGGAGCTGTTTTTT
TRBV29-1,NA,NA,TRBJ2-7,CSVELGSTSEQYF,TGCAGCGTTGAACTCGGATCTACATCCGAGCAGTACTTC
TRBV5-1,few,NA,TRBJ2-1,CASSRAQGLHYNEQFF,TGCGCCAGCAGCCGTGCCCAGGGTCTACACTACAATGAGCAGTTCTTC
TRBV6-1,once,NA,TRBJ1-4,CASSEKGKGEKLFF,TGTGCCAGCAGTGAAAAGGGTAAAGGTGAAAAACTGTTTTTT
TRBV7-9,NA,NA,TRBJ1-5,CASSLTSNQPQHF,TGTGCCAGCAGCTTAACGAGCAATCAGCCCCAGCATTTT
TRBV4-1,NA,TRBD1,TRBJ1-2,CASSPREGAEGYTF,TGCGCCAGCAGCCCTCGAGAGGGGGCTGAGGGCTACACCTTC
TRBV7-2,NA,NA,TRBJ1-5,CASSLGTARSNQPQHF,TGTGCCAGCAGCTTAGGGACAGCCAGAAGCAATCAGCCCCAGCATTTT
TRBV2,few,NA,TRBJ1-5,CASAGGGIQPQHF,TGTGCCAGCGCTGGGGGAGGAATTCAGCCCCAGCATTTT